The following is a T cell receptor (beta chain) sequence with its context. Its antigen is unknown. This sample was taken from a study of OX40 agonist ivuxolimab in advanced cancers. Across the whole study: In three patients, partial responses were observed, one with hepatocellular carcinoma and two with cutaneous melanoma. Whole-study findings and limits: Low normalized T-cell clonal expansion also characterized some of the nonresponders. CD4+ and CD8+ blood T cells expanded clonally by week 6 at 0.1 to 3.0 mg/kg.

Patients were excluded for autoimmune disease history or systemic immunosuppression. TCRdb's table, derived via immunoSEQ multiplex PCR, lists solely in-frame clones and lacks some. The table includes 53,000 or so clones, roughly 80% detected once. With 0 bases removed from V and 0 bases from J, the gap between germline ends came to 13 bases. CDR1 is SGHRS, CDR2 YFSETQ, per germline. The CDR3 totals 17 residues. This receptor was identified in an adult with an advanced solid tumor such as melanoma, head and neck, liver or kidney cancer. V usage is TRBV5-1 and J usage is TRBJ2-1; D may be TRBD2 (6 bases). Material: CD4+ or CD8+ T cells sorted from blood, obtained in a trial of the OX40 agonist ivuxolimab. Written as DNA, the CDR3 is TGCGCCAGCAGCTTGGTTTTTAGCGGTAACTCCTACAATGAGCAGTTCTTC. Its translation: CASSLVFSGNSYNEQFF.